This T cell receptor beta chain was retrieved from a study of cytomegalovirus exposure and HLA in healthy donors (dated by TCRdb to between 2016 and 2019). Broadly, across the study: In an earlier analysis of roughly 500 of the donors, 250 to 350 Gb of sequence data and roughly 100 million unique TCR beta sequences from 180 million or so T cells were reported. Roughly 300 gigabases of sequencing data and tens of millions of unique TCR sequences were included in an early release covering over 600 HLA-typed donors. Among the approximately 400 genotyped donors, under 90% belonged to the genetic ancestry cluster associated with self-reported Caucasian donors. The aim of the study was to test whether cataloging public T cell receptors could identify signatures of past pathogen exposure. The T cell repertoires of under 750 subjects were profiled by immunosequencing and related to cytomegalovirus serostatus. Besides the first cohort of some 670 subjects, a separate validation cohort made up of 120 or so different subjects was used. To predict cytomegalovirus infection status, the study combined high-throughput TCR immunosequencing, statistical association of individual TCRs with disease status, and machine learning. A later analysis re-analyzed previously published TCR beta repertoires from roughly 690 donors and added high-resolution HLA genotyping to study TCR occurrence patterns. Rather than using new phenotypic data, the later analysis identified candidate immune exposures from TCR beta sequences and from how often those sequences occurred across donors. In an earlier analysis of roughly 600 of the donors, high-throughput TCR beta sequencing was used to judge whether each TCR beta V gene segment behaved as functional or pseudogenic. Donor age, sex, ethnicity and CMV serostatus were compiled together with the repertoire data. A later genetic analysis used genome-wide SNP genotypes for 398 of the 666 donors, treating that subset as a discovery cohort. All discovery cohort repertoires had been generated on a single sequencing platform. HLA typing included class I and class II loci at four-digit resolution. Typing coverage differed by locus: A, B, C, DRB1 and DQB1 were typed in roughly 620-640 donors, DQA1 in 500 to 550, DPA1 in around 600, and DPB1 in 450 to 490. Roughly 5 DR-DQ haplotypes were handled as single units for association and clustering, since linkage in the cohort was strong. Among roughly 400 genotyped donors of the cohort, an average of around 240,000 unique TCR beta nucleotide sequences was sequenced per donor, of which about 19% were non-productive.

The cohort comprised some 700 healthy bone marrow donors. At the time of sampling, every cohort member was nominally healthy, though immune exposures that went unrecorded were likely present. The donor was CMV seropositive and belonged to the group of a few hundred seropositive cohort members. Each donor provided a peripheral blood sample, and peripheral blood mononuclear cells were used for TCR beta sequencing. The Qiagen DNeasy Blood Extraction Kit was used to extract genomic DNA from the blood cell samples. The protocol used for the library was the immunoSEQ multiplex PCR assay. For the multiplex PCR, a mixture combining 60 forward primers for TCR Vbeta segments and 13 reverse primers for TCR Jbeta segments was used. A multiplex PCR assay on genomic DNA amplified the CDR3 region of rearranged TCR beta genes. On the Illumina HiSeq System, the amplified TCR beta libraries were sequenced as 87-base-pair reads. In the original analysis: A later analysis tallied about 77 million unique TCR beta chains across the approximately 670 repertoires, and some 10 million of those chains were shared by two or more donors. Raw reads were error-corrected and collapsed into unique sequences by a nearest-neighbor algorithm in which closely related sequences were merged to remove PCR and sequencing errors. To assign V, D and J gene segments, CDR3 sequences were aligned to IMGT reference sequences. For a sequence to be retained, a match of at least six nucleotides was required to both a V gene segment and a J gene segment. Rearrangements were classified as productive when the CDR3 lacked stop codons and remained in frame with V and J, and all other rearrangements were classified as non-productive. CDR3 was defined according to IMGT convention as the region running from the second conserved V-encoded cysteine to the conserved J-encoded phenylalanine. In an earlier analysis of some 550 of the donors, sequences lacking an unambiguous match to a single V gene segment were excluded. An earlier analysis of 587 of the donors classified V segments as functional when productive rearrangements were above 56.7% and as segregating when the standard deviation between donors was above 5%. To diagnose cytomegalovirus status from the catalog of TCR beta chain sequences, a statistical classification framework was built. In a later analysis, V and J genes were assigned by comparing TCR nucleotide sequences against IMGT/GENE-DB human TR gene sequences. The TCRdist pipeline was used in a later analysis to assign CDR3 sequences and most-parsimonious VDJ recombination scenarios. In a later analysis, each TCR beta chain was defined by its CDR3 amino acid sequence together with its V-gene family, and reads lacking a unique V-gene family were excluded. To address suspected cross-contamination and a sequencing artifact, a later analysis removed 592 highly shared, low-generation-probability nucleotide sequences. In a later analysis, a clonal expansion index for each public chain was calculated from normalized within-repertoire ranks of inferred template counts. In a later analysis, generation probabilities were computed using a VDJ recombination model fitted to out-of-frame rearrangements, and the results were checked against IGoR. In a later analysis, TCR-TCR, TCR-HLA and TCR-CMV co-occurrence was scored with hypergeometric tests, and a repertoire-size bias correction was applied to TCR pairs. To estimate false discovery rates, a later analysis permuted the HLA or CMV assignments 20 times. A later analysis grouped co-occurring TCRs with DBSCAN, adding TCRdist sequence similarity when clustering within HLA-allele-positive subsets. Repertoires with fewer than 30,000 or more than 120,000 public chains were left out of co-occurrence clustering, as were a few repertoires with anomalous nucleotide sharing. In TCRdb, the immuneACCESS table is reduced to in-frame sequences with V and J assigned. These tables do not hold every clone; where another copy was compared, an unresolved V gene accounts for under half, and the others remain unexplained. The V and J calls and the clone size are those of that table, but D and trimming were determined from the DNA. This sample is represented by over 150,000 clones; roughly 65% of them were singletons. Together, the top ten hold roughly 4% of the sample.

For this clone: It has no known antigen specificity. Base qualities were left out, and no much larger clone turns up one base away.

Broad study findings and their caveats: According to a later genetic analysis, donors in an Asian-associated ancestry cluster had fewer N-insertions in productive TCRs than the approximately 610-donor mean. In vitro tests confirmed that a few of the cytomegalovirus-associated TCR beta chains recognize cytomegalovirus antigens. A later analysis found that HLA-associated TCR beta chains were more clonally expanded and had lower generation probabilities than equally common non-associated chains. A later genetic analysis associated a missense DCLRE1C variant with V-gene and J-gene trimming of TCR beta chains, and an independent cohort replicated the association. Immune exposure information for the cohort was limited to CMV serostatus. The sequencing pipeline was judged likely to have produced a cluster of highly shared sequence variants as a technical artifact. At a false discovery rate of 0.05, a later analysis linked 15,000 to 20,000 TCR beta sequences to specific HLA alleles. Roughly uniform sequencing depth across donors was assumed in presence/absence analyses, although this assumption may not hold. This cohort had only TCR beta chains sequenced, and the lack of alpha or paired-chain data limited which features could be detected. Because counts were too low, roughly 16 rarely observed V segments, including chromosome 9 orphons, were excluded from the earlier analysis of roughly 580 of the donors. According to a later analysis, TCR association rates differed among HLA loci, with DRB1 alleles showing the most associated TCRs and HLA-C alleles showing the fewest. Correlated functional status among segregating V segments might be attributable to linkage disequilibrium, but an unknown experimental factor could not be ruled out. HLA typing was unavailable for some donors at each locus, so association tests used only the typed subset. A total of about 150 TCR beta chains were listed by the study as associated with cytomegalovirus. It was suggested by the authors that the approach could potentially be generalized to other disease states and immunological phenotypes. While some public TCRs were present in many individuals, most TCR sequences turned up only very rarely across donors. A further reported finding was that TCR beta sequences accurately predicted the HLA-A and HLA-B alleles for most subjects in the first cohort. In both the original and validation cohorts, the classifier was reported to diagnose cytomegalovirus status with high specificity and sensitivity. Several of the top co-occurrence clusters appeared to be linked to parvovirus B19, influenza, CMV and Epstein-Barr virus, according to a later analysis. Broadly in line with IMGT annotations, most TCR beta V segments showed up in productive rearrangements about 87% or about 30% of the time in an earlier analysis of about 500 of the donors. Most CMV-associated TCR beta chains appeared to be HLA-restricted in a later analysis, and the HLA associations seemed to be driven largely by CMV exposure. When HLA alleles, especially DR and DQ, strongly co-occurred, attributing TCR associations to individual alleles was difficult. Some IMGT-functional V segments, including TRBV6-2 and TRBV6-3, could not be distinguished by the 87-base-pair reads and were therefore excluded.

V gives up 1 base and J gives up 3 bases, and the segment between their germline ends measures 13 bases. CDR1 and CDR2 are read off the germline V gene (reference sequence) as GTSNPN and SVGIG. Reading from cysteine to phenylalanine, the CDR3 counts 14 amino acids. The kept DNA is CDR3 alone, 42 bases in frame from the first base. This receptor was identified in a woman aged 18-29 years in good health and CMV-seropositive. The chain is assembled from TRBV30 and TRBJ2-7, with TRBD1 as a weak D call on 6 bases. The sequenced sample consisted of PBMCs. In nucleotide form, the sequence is TGTGCCTGGAGTGGGACAGTTTTTAACTACGAGCAGTACTTC. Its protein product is CAWSGTVFNYEQYF.